One sample yielded the 28 T cell receptor beta chains listed below, sequenced in a study of blood T cells in healthy people across ages. A second PCR, run for roughly 7 to 11 cycles, used a sample-barcoded 5' primer plus a J-beta primer mix. TCRdb re-analysed the 5' RACE reads in MiXCR, keeping a single row per CDR3 protein. Of hundreds of thousands of distinct CDR3 sequences detected, 53% appear once; the ten largest clones hold roughly 37%. The sample was blood. These receptors were taken from a man older than 75 in good health.

This sequence joins TRBV24-1 and TRBJ2-7; 8 nucleotides line up with TRBD2. The CDR3 is 15 residues long. From germline, CDR1 is KGHDR and CDR2 SFDVKD. V lost 5 bases, J lost 2 bases, and 7 bases stayed unmatched. The DNA of the CDR3 is TGTGCCACCAGTGCGGCCGGGACTAGACCCTACGAGCAGTACTTC. Amino acids: CATSAAGTRPYEQYF.

The chain links TRBV24-1 to TRBJ1-1; 8 bases align to TRBD1. The CDR3 is made up of 16 amino acids. Per germline, CDR1 KGHDR and CDR2 SFDVKD. V shed 6 bases and J 1 base; nucleotides not matched to a gene: 9. CDR3 loop: CATSPGQGVSNTEAFF. DNA for the CDR3: TGTGCCACCAGTCCCGGACAGGGCGTTTCGAACACTGAAGCTTTCTTT.

This clonotype was counted a few times. The chain joins TRBV20-1 to TRBJ2-7; the match to TRBD1 covers 10 bases. Trimming cost V 4 bases and J 6 bases; bases outside gene matches: 6. Germline V gene lookup returns CDR1 DFQATT and CDR2 SNEGSKA (reference sequence). The CDR3 sequence is 13 residues long. The CDR3 nucleotides read TGCAGTGCTAACGCTCGGACAGGGGGCGAGCAGTACTTC. This gives the protein CSANARTGGEQYF.

The chain employs TRBV3-1 and TRBJ2-3; D call uncertain. The germline gives CDR1 LGHDT, CDR2 YNNKEL (reference sequence). Deletions cut 2 bases from V and 7 bases from J, with 7 bases between. This CDR3 has 12 residues. The CDR3, as DNA: TGTGCCAGCAGCCAATCGGGTTATACGCAGTATTTT. Its translation: CASSQSGYTQYF.

This clonotype was recorded a few times. The chain combines TRBV20-1 with TRBJ1-5; D not resolved. The CDR3 sequence is 12 residues long. Germline CDR1 DFQATT, CDR2 SNEGSKA (reference sequence). V shed 4 bases and J shed 7 bases, with 11 bases lying between them. Written as DNA, the CDR3 is TGCAGTGCTAATGGCCCTAACCAGCCCCAGCATTTT. Its translation: CSANGPNQPQHF.

This clonotype showed up just a few times. This sequence joins TRBV6-5 and TRBJ2-1, with 8 bases that match TRBD1. Per the germline V gene, CDR1 is MNHEY and CDR2 is SVGAGI. The CDR3 covers 15 residues. V was pared by 5 bases and J by 6 bases, with 9 bases of the junction left unmatched. The CDR3 DNA reads TGTGCCAGCAGTCCCCAATCAGGGGGCTTCAATGAGCAGTTCTTC. Translation gives CASSPQSGGFNEQFF.

The gene calls are TRBV20-1 and TRBJ2-2, with 7 bases that match TRBD2. This CDR3 is 15 amino acids long. Germline loops: CDR1 DFQATT, CDR2 SNEGSKA (reference sequence). V was clipped by 6 bases and J by 2 bases; unmatched bases: 9. The CDR3 DNA is TGCAGTGCCCAACTAGCGCAAACTAACACCGGGGAGCTGTTTTTT. Its translation is CSAQLAQTNTGELFF.

This clonotype showed up just once. An end of the junction differs from the germline gene, which may be a read error. V gene TRBV5-6 combines with J gene TRBJ2-5; the match to TRBD2 covers 8 bases. This CDR3 has 17 amino acids. Per germline, CDR1 SGHDT and CDR2 YYEEEE. The CDR3, as DNA: TGTGCCAGCAGTTGGAGAGTTAGCGGGAACGTCCCCTACGAGCAGGACTTC. It codes for CASSWRVSGNVPYEQDF. The complete variable domain, with remaining parts taken from reference TRBV5-6 and TRBJ2-5, reads DAGVTQSPTHLIKTRGQQVTLRCSPKSGHDTVSWYQQALGQGPQFIFQYYEEEERQRGNFPDRFSGHQFPNYSSELNVNALLLGDSALYLCASSWRVSGNVPYEQDFGPGTRLLVL.

This clonotype was observed once. An end of the junction does not agree with germline; a read error may underlie this. V is TRBV2 and J is TRBJ2-3, with TRBD1 as a possible D gene (5 bases). Germline V gene lookup returns CDR1 SNHLY and CDR2 FYNNEI. The CDR3 contains 13 residues. The CDR3 loop reads CASTRGGTDAQYF. The CDR3 DNA reads as TGTGCCAGCACAAGGGGCGGCACAGATGCGCAGTATTTT.

The rearrangement links TRBV5-5 to TRBJ2-2, with D possibly TRBD1 on 6 matching bases. The CDR3 runs 17 residues. Germline V gives CDR1 SGHKS, CDR2 YYEKEE (reference sequence). With 4 bases removed from V and 6 bases from J, the gap between germline ends came to 22 bases. The CDR3 here is CASSQETLAGAAGELFF. The DNA for the CDR3 is TGTGCCAGCAGCCAAGAAACTCTTGCAGGGGCGGCCGGGGAGCTGTTTTTT.

The rearrangement links TRBV18 to TRBJ2-1, with a weak D call TRBD2 (5 bases). Per germline, CDR1 KGHSH and CDR2 LQKENI. The CDR3 consists of 21 residues. Trimming removed 1 base from V and 2 bases from J, with 27 bases in between. As DNA, the CDR3 is TGTGCCAGCTCACCACTGAGACTGTCCGGGCGGGTCCTTGTTACCTACAATGAGCAGTTCTTC. Its protein product is CASSPLRLSGRVLVTYNEQFF.

The V and J genes are TRBV10-3 and TRBJ2-1; D gene uncertain. Matching the DNA end better, TRBJ2-7 makes the J call doubtful. The germline V gene has CDR1 ENHRY and CDR2 SYGVKD. This CDR3 has 12 residues. This chain's CDR3 is CAISGTYNEQYF. CDR3 sequence (DNA): TGTGCCATCAGCGGAACCTACAATGAGCAGTACTTC.

With regard to this clonotype: The conserved closing phenylalanine or tryptophan is absent in this CDR3, likely reflecting a read error. J is TRBJ2-7 and V is TRBV29-1, with D perhaps matching TRBD1 or TRBD2 (5 bases each). This CDR3 contains 14 residues. Trimming took 5 bases from V and 7 from J, leaving 21 bases between them. Per germline, CDR1 SQVTM and CDR2 ANQGSEA. CDR3 region: CSVLTTGAHEEQYS. In nucleotides, the CDR3 is TGCAGCGTTCTAACTACCGGGGCTCACGAGGAGCAGTACTCC.

This clonotype came up a few times. V gene TRBV4-2 combines with J gene TRBJ2-3; D may match TRBD1 or TRBD2 (6 bases each). Trimming took off 1 base at V and 14 bases at J, with 31 bases between the two ends. The CDR3 is 18 residues long. Germline CDR1 reads LGHNA; CDR2 reads YNFKEQ. The CDR3 DNA follows: TGTGCCAGCAGCCAAGGCCGAGTGGGGGGCGCGGAGCACAGATACGCGTATTTT. Residues: CASSQGRVGGAEHRYAYF.

The chain recombines TRBV10-3 with TRBJ2-4, with 8 bases matching TRBD1. Trimming at V came to 5 bases and at J to 13 bases, leaving 16 bases not matched to a gene. Germline CDR1 is ENHRY and CDR2 is SYGVKD. This CDR3 is built from 15 residues. This CDR3 reads CAISSGQGGYNEQYF. The CDR3 DNA reads TGTGCCATCAGTAGCGGACAGGGAGGTTACAATGAGCAGTACTTC.

The chain carries TRBV3-1 and TRBJ2-6; D tentatively fits TRBD1 or TRBD2 (5 bases each). The germline V gene encodes CDR1 LGHDT and CDR2 YNNKEL (reference sequence). V was cut by 5 bases and J by 0 bases, with 8 bases left in between. The CDR3 has 15 amino acids. The CDR3 coding sequence is TGTGCCAGCAGCGGGGGAATCTCTGGGGCCAACGTCCTGACTTTC. The encoded protein is CASSGGISGANVLTF.

The chain combines TRBV6-5 with TRBJ2-3; D not resolved. The V gene lost 2 bases and the J gene lost 0 bases, with 6 bases spanning the gap. The CDR3 has 14 amino acids. Germline CDR1 MNHEY, CDR2 SVGAGI. This CDR3 reads CASSYLDSTDTQYF. The CDR3 coding sequence is TGTGCCAGCAGTTACCTCGACAGCACAGATACGCAGTATTTT.

CDR3 coding DNA: TGCGCCAGCAGCCACGATGGCTACTACCAAAAAGAGACCCAGTACTTC. Its translation: CASSHDGYYQKETQYF. The chain combines TRBV4-1 with TRBJ2-5; D remains ambiguous. V gave up 3 bases and J gave up 3 bases, with 17 bases separating them. CDR3 length: 16 amino acids. Germline values: CDR1 MGHRA, CDR2 YSYEKL.

This chain links TRBV28 with TRBJ2-7; no definite D call. The V end was cut by 6 bases, the J end by 6 bases, with 15 bases between. The germline gives CDR1 MDHEN, CDR2 SYDVKM. The CDR3 is made up of 13 amino acids. CDR3: CASRAGPPGEQYF. For the CDR3, the DNA is TGTGCCAGCAGGGCAGGACCTCCAGGCGAGCAGTACTTC.

V and J are TRBV21-1 and TRBJ2-6. TRBV21-1 is labeled a pseudogene. The CDR3 runs 15 residues. Here the CDR3 reads CASTIKAAVGNVLTF. CDR3 in DNA: TGTGCCAGCACCATAAAGGCGGCTGTGGGTAACGTCCTGACTTTC.

As to this clonotype: Germline and junction disagree at one end, which may indicate a read error. The CDR3 bases are TGTGTCAGCAGTTACCAACCCACAGGCCCCTACGAGCAGTACTTC. It is translated as CVSSYQPTGPYEQYF. This chain connects TRBV6-5 to TRBJ2-4; D might be TRBD1 (5 bases). The end of the DNA fits TRBJ2-7 better, so the J call may be wrong. Germline V gene data show CDR1 as MNHEY and CDR2 as SVGAGI. The CDR3 is made up of 15 amino acids.

The table lists this clonotype with a few counts. This chain uses TRBV5-1 with TRBJ1-1, with 7 bases aligning to TRBD1. This CDR3 has 14 amino acids. V shed 4 bases and J 4 bases; nucleotides not matched to a gene: 7. Per germline, CDR1 SGHRS and CDR2 YFSETQ. The CDR3 protein is CASSPRQGRTEAFF. The CDR3 bases are TGCGCCAGCAGCCCCCGACAGGGACGCACTGAAGCTTTCTTT.

As for this clonotype: One end of the junction does not line up with germline, which may come from a read error. This rearrangement joins TRBV9 to TRBJ1-3, with TRBD1 identical over 12 bases. The germline gives CDR1 SGDLS, CDR2 YYNGEE. The CDR3 extends over 19 amino acids. CDR3 amino acids: CASSVAPPGTGGAGHTIYF. The CDR3 DNA reads as TGTGCCAGCAGCGTGGCCCCCCCCGGGACAGGGGGCGCTGGACACACCATATATTTT.

This clonotype was detected a few times. The V call is TRBV5-1, the J call TRBJ2-6; no reliable D call. CDR1 and CDR2 from the germline V gene are SGHRS and YFSETQ. This CDR3 has 15 amino acids. V was shortened by 4 bases and J by 0 bases, with 8 bases between the two germline ends. The CDR3 spells CASSATRSGANVLTF. CDR3 bases: TGCGCCAGCAGCGCTACCCGCTCTGGGGCCAACGTCCTGACTTTC. Together with reference TRBV5-1 and TRBJ2-6, the CDR3 gives the full variable domain: KAGVTQTPRYLIKTRGQQVTLSCSPISGHRSVSWYQQTPGQGLQFLFEYFSETQRNKGNFPGRFSGRQFSNSRSEMNVSTLELGDSALYLCASSATRSGANVLTFGAGSRLTVL.

This clonotype was detected many times. CDR3 sequence reads: CASSLGTGYEQYF. The CDR3 DNA sequence: TGCGCCAGCAGCTTGGGGACAGGCTACGAGCAGTACTTC. The V call is TRBV5-1, the J call TRBJ2-7, with 7 bases matching TRBD1. V trimming: 0 bases; J trimming: 3 bases; junction bases outside the gene matches: 0. The CDR3 length is 13 residues. Per the germline V gene, CDR1 is SGHRS and CDR2 is YFSETQ.

The V call is TRBV4-1, the J call TRBJ2-1; 10 bases agree with TRBD2. Germline V gives CDR1 MGHRA, CDR2 YSYEKL. This CDR3 is 17 amino acids long. V was pared by 4 bases and J by 6 bases, with 12 bases of the junction left unmatched. For the CDR3, the DNA is TGCGCCAGCAGCCCGCGAGGCGGGACTAGCGAAATCAATGAGCAGTTCTTC. Translation gives CASSPRGGTSEINEQFF.

The genes are TRBV5-1 and TRBJ2-5; 10 bases line up with TRBD2. From germline, CDR1 is SGHRS and CDR2 YFSETQ. The length of the CDR3 is 16 residues. V was pared by 1 base and J by 9 bases, with 12 bases of the junction left unmatched. This chain's CDR3 is CASSLQLAGGGSPQYF. For the CDR3, the DNA is TGCGCCAGCAGCTTGCAGTTAGCGGGAGGCGGGTCGCCCCAGTACTTC.

The J gene is TRBJ2-5, the V gene TRBV7-8; 9 nucleotides align to TRBD1. V shed 7 bases, J shed 1 base, and the junction held 7 bases outside the gene matches. The CDR3 is made up of 15 amino acids. From germline, CDR1 is SGHVS and CDR2 FQNEAQ. CDR3 in amino acids: CASTGTGRFQETQYF. In DNA form, the CDR3 reads TGTGCCAGCACCGGGACAGGGAGATTCCAAGAGACCCAGTACTTC.